This T cell receptor (beta chain) was recovered during a study of cytomegalovirus exposure and HLA in healthy donors. Study-level points and caveats: The authors confirmed in vitro that three CMV-associated chains were specific for CMV antigens.

Data came from immunoSEQ multiplex PCR; TCRdb stores just in-frame clones and leaves some out. The table has 200,000 to 250,000 clones, around 78% seen once; the top ten hold roughly 5.4%. Separate from the roughly 700-subject first cohort was the approximately 130-subject validation cohort, to which the donors belonged. Notes on this clone: What it binds is not known.

This clonotype originated in a young woman in good health and CMV-seronegative. Material for sequencing was PBMCs.

The CDR3 coding sequence is TGTGCCAGCAGTACGCTCGGGACTAAATCTGAAAAACTGTTTTTT. Translating gives CASSTLGTKSEKLFF. V gene TRBV2 combines with J gene TRBJ1-4, with TRBD1 as a possible D gene (5 bases). V lost 5 bases and J 7 bases, leaving 17 bases between the germline ends. From germline, CDR1 is SNHLY and CDR2 FYNNEI. CDR3 size: 15 residues.